The present TCR beta chain was sequenced within a study of T cells after posttransplantation cyclophosphamide. Study-level points and caveats: Donor-recipient repertoire similarity was low at 1-2 months, rising over year one. TRB overlap between skin or GI tissue T cells and blood was limited. After PTCy, TRB diversity resembled that of CNI/methotrexate controls.

A marrow graft followed busulfan-fludarabine conditioning, with cyclophosphamide on days +3 and +4. Profiled with immunoSEQ multiplex PCR; TCRdb holds only in-frame clones, not every one. The data show approximately 17,000 clones, with none appearing a single time. Trimming at V came to 3 bases and at J to 2 bases, leaving 3 bases not matched to a gene. The CDR3 covers 16 residues. Germline V gene data show CDR1 as PRHDT and CDR2 as FYEKMQ (reference sequence). This clone was seen many times. Its antigen remains unidentified. Sequenced here: PBMCs, sampled after allogeneic stem cell transplant with posttransplant cyclophosphamide. This sequence originates from a female patient aged 25-40 years who received an allogeneic stem cell transplant from a related donor, was CMV-positive, and had no GVHD. Some of the T cells may derive from the graft donor. The chain employs TRBV13 and TRBJ2-2; TRBD1 matches 10 bases. CDR3 sequence: CASSFRQGANTGELFF. CDR3 in DNA: TGTGCCAGCAGCTTCCGACAGGGGGCCAACACCGGGGAGCTGTTTTTT.